These T cell receptor beta chains were read from a single sample in a study of early T cells in non-severe SARS-CoV-2 infection. TCRdb passed the 5' RACE reads through MiXCR, listing each CDR3 protein once. Of 55,000 to 85,000 distinct CDR3 sequences in the sample, about a tenth were seen once. Sequencing was performed on whole blood, taken at baseline. These receptors were obtained from an adult who was a healthcare worker with PCR-confirmed SARS-CoV-2 infection or an uninfected control (not recorded which). CDR3s include the opening cysteine and the closing phenylalanine or tryptophan.

CSARILIAGELFF TRBV20-1
CASSLSGSVYEQYF TRBV7-8
CATSRTAGANVLTF TRBV24-1
CASSYEKRISPLHF TRBV6-5
CASGLWKNQPQHF TRBV12-5
CASSAGDSYNEQFF TRBV28
CASTPMTSGIYNEQFF TRBV7-9
CASTPQAALTAKNIQYF TRBV12-3/TRBV12-4
CASSSAPGDTQYF TRBV7-9
CASSVRARGSNTGELFF TRBV10-2
CAISEPGQITGELFF TRBV10-3
CASSQDPMGNQPQHF TRBV4-3
CASSFGRNIQYF TRBV12-3/TRBV12-4
CASSALGQNEQYF TRBV5-1
CASSSPAGPTFTYEQYF TRBV28
CASSGLTQETQYF TRBV28
CASSYSTVHSYNEQFF TRBV6-2/TRBV6-3
CASSPHFSYGYTF TRBV27
CASSFPGQGWDGYTF TRBV28
CASSPLGAVAGGPGDTQYF TRBV9
CASSFGPDSNQPQHF TRBV5-5
CASSLIAGVSNEQFF TRBV7-3
CASSPGGWDYGYTF TRBV5-1
CSGTRAFSTDTQYF TRBV29-1
CAISESTRDAFF TRBV10-3
CASSPLNEQFF TRBV5-5
CASSFRGHYNSPLHF TRBV27
CASSRDRTYEQYF TRBV5-1
CASSRASSGRSEQFF TRBV14
CSVGSLGGVNTEAFF TRBV29-1
CASRMAGGTEAFF TRBV19
CSVEGVRDGSYEQYF TRBV29-1
CASSQRGRGMNTEAFF TRBV6-5
CATSDLRRGNTEAFF TRBV24-1
CASKRQQGVPYNEQFF TRBV7-9
CASSFGGGESYNEQFF TRBV7-2
CASRDIRGFTDTQYF TRBV27
CASRLAGGPSEQYF TRBV25-1
CSARLGYNEQFF TRBV20-1
CASSDRGFIALHF TRBV6-1
CASSQEGRYGYTF TRBV4-1
CASSTRLAGGIGGEQYF TRBV28
CASSARDRAQNWYGYTF TRBV6-1